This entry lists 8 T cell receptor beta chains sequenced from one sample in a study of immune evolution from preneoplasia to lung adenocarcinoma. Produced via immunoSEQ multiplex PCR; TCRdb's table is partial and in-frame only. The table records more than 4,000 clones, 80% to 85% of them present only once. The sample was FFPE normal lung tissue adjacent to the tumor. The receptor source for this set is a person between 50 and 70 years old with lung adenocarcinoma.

CDR3 coding DNA: TGTGCCAGCGGAGGGAGCAGGGAGCAGTACTTC. It yields the protein CASGGSREQYF. This chain connects TRBV28 to TRBJ2-7, with TRBD2 as a possible D gene (6 bases). Trimming removed 8 bases at V and 7 bases at J, with 12 bases between. This CDR3 has 11 amino acids. The germline V gene has CDR1 MDHEN and CDR2 SYDVKM.

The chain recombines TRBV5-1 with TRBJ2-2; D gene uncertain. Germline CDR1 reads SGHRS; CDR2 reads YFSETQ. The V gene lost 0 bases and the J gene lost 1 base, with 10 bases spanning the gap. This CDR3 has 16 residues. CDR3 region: CASSLEDTMNTGELFF. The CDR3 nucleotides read TGCGCCAGCAGCTTGGAAGATACTATGAACACCGGGGAGCTGTTTTTT.

This chain's CDR3 is CASSPSRDRDSYGYTF. CDR3 nucleotides: TGTGCCAGCAGCCCGTCTCGGGACAGGGATAGCTATGGCTACACCTTC. The V call is TRBV2, the J call TRBJ1-2, with TRBD1 matching 9 bases. The CDR3 length is 16 residues. V lost 6 bases and J lost 4; bases outside the gene matches: 12. Per germline, CDR1 SNHLY and CDR2 FYNNEI.

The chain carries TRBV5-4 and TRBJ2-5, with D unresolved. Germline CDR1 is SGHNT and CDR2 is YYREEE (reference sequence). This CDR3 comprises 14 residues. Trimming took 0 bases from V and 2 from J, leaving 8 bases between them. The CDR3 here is CASSLGGTQETQYF. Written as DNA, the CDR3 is TGTGCCAGCAGCTTGGGGGGAACTCAAGAGACCCAGTACTTC. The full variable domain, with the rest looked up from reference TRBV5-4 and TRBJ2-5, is ETGVTQSPTHLIKTRGQQVTLRCSSQSGHNTVSWYQQALGQGPQFIFQYYREEENGRGNFPPRFSGLQFPNYSSELNVNALELDDSALYLCASSLGGTQETQYFGPGTRLLVL.

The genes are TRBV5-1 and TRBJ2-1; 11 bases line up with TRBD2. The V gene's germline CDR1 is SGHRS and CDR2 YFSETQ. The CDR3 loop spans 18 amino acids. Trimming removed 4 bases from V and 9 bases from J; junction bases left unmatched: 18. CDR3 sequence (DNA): TGCGCCAGCAGCCCAATGGGGGTAGCGGGAGGGCCTGGGGGTGAGCAGTTCTTC. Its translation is CASSPMGVAGGPGGEQFF.

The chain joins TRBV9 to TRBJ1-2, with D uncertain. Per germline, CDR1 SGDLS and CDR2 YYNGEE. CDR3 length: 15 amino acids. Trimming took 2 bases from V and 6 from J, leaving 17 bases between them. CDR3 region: CASSVNSLSINGYTF. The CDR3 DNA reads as TGTGCCAGCAGCGTCAACAGCCTAAGCATTAATGGCTACACCTTC.

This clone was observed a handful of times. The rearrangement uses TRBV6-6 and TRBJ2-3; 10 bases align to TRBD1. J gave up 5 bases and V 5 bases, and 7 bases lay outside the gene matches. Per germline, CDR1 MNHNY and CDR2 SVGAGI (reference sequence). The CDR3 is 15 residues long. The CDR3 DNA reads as TGTGCCAGCAGTAACAGACAGGGGGCTGGAGATACGCAGTATTTT. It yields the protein CASSNRQGAGDTQYF.

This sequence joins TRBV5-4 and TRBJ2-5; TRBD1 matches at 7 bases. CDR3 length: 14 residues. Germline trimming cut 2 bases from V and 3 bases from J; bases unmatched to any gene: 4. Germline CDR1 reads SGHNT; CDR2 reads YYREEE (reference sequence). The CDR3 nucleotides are TGTGCCAGCAGCTTAGCGCAGGGGGAAGAGACCCAGTACTTC. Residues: CASSLAQGEETQYF. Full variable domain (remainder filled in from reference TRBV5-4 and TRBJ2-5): ETGVTQSPTHLIKTRGQQVTLRCSSQSGHNTVSWYQQALGQGPQFIFQYYREEENGRGNFPPRFSGLQFPNYSSELNVNALELDDSALYLCASSLAQGEETQYFGPGTRLLVL.